The 9 T cell receptor beta chains listed next were all sequenced from one sample in a study of blood T cell repertoires in COVID-19. The repertoire was sequenced with immunoSEQ multiplex PCR; TCRdb's copy has only in-frame clones and lacks some. The sample includes about 210,000 clones, 75% to 90% of them seen just once. The sequenced material came from peripheral blood. Source of these receptors: a woman in her thirties or forties with acute or convalescent COVID-19.

J is TRBJ2-3 and V is TRBV19; TRBD2 agrees at 8 bases. The CDR3 runs 15 residues. Germline-derived CDR1 and CDR2 are LNHDA and SQIVND (reference sequence). V shed 3 bases and J 2 bases; nucleotides not matched to a gene: 4. The CDR3 is CASSIGSGDTDTQYF. The CDR3 DNA follows: TGTGCCAGTAGTATCGGTAGCGGGGACACAGATACGCAGTATTTT.

The J gene is TRBJ1-2, the V gene TRBV3-1 (or the pseudogene TRBV3-2); 7 positions agree with TRBD1. Germline V gives CDR1 LGHDT, CDR2 YNNKEL (reference sequence). With 0 bases clipped from V and 4 bases from J, the junction kept 5 bases outside the gene matches. The CDR3 extends over 15 amino acids. CDR3 nucleotides: TGTGCCAGCAGCCAAGAACAGGGGAGAACCTATGGCTACACCTTC. Its translation is CASSQEQGRTYGYTF.

The rearrangement joins TRBV7-2 to TRBJ1-4; possibly TRBD1 for D (5 bases). V was trimmed by 3 bases and J by 6 bases, leaving 14 bases between them. The CDR3 sequence is 15 residues long. Germline CDR1 and CDR2: SGHTA and FQGNSA. CDR3 sequence (DNA): TGTGCCAGCAGCTTGCTGGGGGAGGGCTATGAAAAACTGTTTTTT. Its protein is CASSLLGEGYEKLFF.

The V call is TRBV4-1, the J call TRBJ1-5; 8 bases are shared with TRBD1. Looked up from germline, CDR1 is MGHRA and CDR2 is YSYEKL. This CDR3 has 16 amino acids. Germline trimming cut 5 bases from V and 0 bases from J; bases unmatched to any gene: 6. This CDR3 reads CASSTGGSNSNQPQHF. CDR3 DNA: TGCGCCAGCAGCACAGGGGGTAGTAATAGCAATCAGCCCCAGCATTTT.

Turning to this clone: Germline and junction disagree at one end, which may indicate a read error. The chain uses TRBV9 and TRBJ2-3; TRBD1 matches at 10 bases. Germline assignment: CDR1 SGDLS and CDR2 YYNGEE. This CDR3 has 14 amino acids. CDR3 nucleotide sequence: TGTGCCAGCAGCCCCTGGGACAGGGGTGTTCAAATGGATTTT. Amino acids: CASSPWDRGVQMDF.

The chain recombines TRBV18 with TRBJ2-3; D gene unclear. The CDR3 is 14 amino acids. CDR1 is KGHSH and CDR2 is LQKENI in the germline V gene. Trimming left V 3 bases short and J 4 bases short, with 11 bases between. The CDR3 loop reads CASSPPGRADTQYF. Here the CDR3 DNA reads TGTGCCAGCTCACCCCCTGGCCGGGCAGATACGCAGTATTTT.

The genes are TRBV5-1 and TRBJ2-5; 9 nucleotides line up with TRBD2. The V gene's germline CDR1 is SGHRS and CDR2 YFSETQ. J lost 4 bases, V lost 2 bases, and 3 bases had no gene match. The CDR3 sequence is 14 residues long. As DNA, the CDR3 is TGCGCCAGCAGCTTAAGCGGGGGGACAGAGACCCAGTACTTC. This sequence encodes CASSLSGGTETQYF.

Only one count was recorded for this clone. The genes are TRBV12-3 or TRBV12-4 and TRBJ1-2; D might be TRBD1 (5 bases). This CDR3 has 13 amino acids. V lost 3 bases and J 4 bases, leaving 9 bases between the germline ends. The CDR3 sequence is CASSLGLGYGYTF. The CDR3 DNA is TGTGCCAGCAGTTTGGGGCTTGGCTATGGCTACACCTTC.

The chain employs TRBV19 and TRBJ2-6; TRBD1 might be the D (6 bases). CDR1 is LNHDA and CDR2 is SQIVND in the germline V gene (reference sequence). Trimming left V 4 bases short and J 2 bases short, with 6 bases between. The CDR3 length is 14 residues. In DNA, the CDR3 is TGTGCCAGTAGTACAGGGGCTGGGGCCAACGTCCTGACTTTC. The encoded protein is CASSTGAGANVLTF.